This T cell receptor beta chain was recovered during a study of blood T cell repertoires in COVID-19. Study details: There were acute and convalescent COVID-19 samples, and they came from the United States, Italy and Spain.

Profiling relied on immunoSEQ multiplex PCR, and the TCRdb table lists in-frame clones only, not all of them. The sample comprises roughly 75,000 clones, around 72% of which are singletons, and 2.5% to 3% rests with the top ten. J gave up 6 bases and V 4 bases, and 7 bases lay outside the gene matches. This CDR3 is 16 amino acids long. Germline CDR1 SGHRS, CDR2 YFSETQ. The chain is built from TRBV5-1 and TRBJ2-1; TRBD2 agrees at 13 bases. The sample comprised peripheral blood. This TCR was recovered from a human donor with acute or convalescent COVID-19. The donor label of this sample is uncertain. DNA of the CDR3: TGCGCCAGCAGCCGGGACGGGACTAGCGGGACCAATGAGCAGTTCTTC. Its protein product is CASSRDGTSGTNEQFF.